This TCR beta chain came from a study of cytomegalovirus exposure and HLA in healthy donors. Overall study findings and caveats: Among TCR sequences, most were rare, though some public TCRs appeared in many donors. Later analysis identified several of the most significant clusters that appeared linked to common viral pathogens. Researchers reported from a later analysis that most CMV-associated TCR beta chains appeared HLA-restricted. Immune exposure information comprised only CMV serostatus.

Both 60 Vbeta primers and 13 Jbeta primers went into the PCR. Assay used: immunoSEQ multiplex PCR; TCRdb lists only in-frame clones, some missing. The sample contains just under 95,000 clones, approximately 81% of which appear only once. Turning to this clone: The antigen is undetermined.

The ends were cut back, 4 bases at V and 3 bases at J, with 14 bases in the middle. This CDR3 region has 15 residues. Per the germline V gene, CDR1 is MGHRA and CDR2 is YSYEKL. This TCR was recovered from a girl aged 2-10 years in good health and CMV-seropositive. The chain has TRBV4-1 and TRBJ2-3; weak D call: TRBD1 (6 bases). Sequencing was performed on PBMCs. The CDR3 nucleotides read TGCGCCAGCAGCCCGTCTCAGGGGAGAACAGATACGCAGTATTTT. This sequence encodes CASSPSQGRTDTQYF.